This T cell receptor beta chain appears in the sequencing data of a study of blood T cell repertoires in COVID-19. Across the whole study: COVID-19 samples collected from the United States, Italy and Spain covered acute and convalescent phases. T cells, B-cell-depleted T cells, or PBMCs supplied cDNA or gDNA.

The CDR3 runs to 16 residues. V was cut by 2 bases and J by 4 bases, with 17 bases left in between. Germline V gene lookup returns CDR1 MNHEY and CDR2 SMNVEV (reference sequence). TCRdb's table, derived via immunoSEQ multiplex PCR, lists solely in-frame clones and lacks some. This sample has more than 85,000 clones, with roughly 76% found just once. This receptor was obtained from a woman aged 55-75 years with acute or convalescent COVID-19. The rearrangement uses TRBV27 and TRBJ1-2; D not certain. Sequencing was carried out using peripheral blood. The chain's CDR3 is CASSLIAENPLYGYTF. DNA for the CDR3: TGTGCCAGCAGTTTAATCGCGGAAAACCCACTCTATGGCTACACCTTC.